This TCR beta chain was found in a study of shared clonotypes between healthy human individuals. Looking at the study overall: Per donor, three plates held CD4 naive cells, three held CD4 memory, two held CD8 naive and one held CD8 memory.

V was trimmed by 0 bases and J by 7 bases, leaving 10 bases between them. This CDR3 is built from 14 residues. Germline V gives CDR1 SEHNR, CDR2 FQNEAQ (reference sequence). This clone came up once. Terminally differentiated effector memory CD45RA+ cells were excluded by CCR7 positive selection of CD45RO-negative cells. Adults of Caucasian background living in Nashville, Tennessee made up all donors. Researchers divided each subset's genomic DNA evenly across several immunoSEQ plates. Tens of thousands of T cell genomes (approximately 0.2 ug DNA) went into each sorted-subset replicate. Clones were sequenced by immunoSEQ multiplex PCR, and TCRdb holds only the in-frame ones, with some missing. The sample contains approximately 720,000 clones, approximately 90% of which appear only once.

The gene calls are TRBV7-9 and TRBJ2-1; D is possibly TRBD1 (5 bases). The sequence was obtained from a man younger than 45 in good health. Specimen: naive CD8+ T cells sorted from blood. The CDR3 sequence: CASSLAREKNEQFF. The CDR3 DNA follows: TGTGCCAGCAGCTTAGCCAGGGAAAAGAATGAGCAGTTCTTC.